The T cell receptor beta chain described here comes from a study of blood T cell repertoires in COVID-19. Study in general: The origin of the acute and convalescent COVID-19 samples was the United States, Italy and Spain. Sources were T cells, B-cell-depleted T cells, or PBMCs; the material itself was cDNA or gDNA.

Sequencing was performed with immunoSEQ multiplex PCR; in TCRdb, only in-frame clones are kept and a portion is missing. The table lists about 60,000 clones, over 75% of them singletons. The V gene's germline CDR1 is SGHNT and CDR2 YENEEA. This CDR3 is built from 14 residues. The germline V and J ends were trimmed by 5 bases and 0 bases, with 9 bases remaining between them. This TCR derives from an older woman with active COVID-19. The chain has TRBV11-3 and TRBJ2-3, with D hard to call. Sample: peripheral blood. The CDR3 spells CASSPQKSTDTQYF. In DNA, the CDR3 is TGTGCCAGCAGCCCACAGAAGAGCACAGATACGCAGTATTTT.